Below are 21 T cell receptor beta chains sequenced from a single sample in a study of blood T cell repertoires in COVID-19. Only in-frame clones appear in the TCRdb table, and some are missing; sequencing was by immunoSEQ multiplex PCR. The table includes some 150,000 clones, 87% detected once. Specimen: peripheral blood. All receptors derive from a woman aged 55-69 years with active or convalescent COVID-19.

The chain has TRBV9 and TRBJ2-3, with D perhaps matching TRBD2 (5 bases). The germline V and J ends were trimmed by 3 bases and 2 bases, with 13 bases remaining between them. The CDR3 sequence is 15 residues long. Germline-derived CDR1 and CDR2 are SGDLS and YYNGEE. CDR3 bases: TGTGCCAGCAGCGCCTTCGGGATGAACACAGATACGCAGTATTTT. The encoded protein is CASSAFGMNTDTQYF.

Written as DNA, the CDR3 is TGCGCCAGCAGCCAAGATGTTAGACAGGGGGCCGGGGAGCTGTTTTTT. It yields the protein CASSQDVRQGAGELFF. V and J are TRBV4-3 and TRBJ2-2; the match to TRBD1 covers 9 bases. Unmatched junction bases numbered 5, after V lost 0 bases and J lost 6 bases. Germline V gives CDR1 LGHNA, CDR2 YSLEER. This CDR3 has 16 residues.

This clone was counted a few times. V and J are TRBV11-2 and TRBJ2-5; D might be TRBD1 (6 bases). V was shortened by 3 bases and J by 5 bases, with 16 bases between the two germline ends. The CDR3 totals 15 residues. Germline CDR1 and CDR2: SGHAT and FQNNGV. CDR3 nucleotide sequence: TGTGCCAGCAGCTTCGAGCGTTACAGGGACGAGACCCAGTACTTC. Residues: CASSFERYRDETQYF.

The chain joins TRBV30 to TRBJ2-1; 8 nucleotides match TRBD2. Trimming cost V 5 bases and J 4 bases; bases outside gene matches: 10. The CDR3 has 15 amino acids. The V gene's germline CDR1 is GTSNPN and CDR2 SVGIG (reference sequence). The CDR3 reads CAWSNSGDYYNEQFF. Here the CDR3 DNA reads TGTGCCTGGTCAAATAGCGGGGACTATTACAATGAGCAGTTCTTC.

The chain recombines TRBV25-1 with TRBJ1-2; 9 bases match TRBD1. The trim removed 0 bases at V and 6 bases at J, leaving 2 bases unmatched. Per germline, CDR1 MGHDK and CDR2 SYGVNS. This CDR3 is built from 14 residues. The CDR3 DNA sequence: TGTGCCAGCAGTGAATACCGACAGGGGGATGGCTACACCTTC. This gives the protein CASSEYRQGDGYTF.

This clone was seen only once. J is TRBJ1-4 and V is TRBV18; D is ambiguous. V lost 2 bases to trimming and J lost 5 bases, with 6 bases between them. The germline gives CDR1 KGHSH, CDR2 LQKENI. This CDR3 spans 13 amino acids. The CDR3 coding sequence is TGTGCCAGCTCACCAGGTCGGAATGAAAAACTGTTTTTT. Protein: CASSPGRNEKLFF.

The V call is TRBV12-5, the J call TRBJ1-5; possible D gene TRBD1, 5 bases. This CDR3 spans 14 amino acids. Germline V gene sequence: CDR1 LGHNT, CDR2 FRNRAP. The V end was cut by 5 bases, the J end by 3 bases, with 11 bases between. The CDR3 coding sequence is TGTGCTAGTGGTGTCACAGGATTCAATCAGCCCCAGCATTTT. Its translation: CASGVTGFNQPQHF.

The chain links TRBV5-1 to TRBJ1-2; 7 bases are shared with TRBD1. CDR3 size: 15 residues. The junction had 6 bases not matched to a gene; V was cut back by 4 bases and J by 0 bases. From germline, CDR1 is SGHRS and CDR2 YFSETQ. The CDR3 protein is CASSNRQGTNYGYTF. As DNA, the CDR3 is TGCGCCAGCAGCAACAGACAGGGCACTAACTATGGCTACACCTTC.

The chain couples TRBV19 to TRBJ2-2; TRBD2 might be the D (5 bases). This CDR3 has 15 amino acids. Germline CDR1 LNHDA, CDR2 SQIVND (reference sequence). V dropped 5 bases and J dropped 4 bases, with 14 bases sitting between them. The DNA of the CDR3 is TGTGCCAGTAGTGCGGCTAGCAGCACCACCGGGGAGCTGTTTTTT. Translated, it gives CASSAASSTTGELFF.

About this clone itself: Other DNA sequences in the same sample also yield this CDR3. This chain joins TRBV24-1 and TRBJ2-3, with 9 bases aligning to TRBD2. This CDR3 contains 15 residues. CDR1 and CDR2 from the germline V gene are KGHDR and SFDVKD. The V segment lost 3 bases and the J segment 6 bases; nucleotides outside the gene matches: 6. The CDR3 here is CATSDRAGGPDTQYF. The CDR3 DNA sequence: TGTGCCACCAGTGATCGGGCGGGGGGGCCGGATACGCAGTATTTT.

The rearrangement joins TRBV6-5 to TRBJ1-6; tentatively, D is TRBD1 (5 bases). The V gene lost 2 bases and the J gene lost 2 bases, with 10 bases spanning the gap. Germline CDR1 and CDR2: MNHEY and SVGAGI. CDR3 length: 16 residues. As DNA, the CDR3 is TGTGCCAGCAGTTACGAAGCGACAGCCTATAATTCACCCCTCCACTTT. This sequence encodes CASSYEATAYNSPLHF.

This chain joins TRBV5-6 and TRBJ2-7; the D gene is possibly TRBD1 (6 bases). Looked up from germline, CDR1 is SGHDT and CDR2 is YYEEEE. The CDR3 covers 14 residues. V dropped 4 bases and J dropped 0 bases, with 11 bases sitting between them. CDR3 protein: CASSSTGSSYEQYF. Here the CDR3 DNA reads TGTGCCAGCAGCAGTACAGGGAGCTCCTACGAGCAGTACTTC. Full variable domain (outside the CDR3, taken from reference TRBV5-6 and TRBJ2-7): DAGVTQSPTHLIKTRGQQVTLRCSPKSGHDTVSWYQQALGQGPQFIFQYYEEEERQRGNFPDRFSGHQFPNYSSELNVNALLLGDSALYLCASSSTGSSYEQYFGPGTRLTVT.

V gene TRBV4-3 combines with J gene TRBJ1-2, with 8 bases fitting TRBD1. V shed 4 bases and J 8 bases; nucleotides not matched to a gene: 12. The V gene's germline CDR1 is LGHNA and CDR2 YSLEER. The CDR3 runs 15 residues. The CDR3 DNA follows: TGCGCCAGCAGCCCGACAGGGGTCGAACTATACGGCTACACCTTC. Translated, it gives CASSPTGVELYGYTF.

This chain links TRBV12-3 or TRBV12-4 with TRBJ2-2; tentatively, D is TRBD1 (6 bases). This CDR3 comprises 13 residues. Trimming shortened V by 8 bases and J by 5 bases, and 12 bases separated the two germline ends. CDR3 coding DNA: TGTGCCAGCGACTCAGGGGCAACCGGGGAGCTGTTTTTT. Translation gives CASDSGATGELFF.

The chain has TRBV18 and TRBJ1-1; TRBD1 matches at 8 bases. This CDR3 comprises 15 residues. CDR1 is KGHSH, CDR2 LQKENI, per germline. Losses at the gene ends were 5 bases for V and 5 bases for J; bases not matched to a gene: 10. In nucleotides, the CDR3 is TGTGCCAGCTCAGTAGATCAGGGGGCGAGGACTGAAGCTTTCTTT. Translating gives CASSVDQGARTEAFF. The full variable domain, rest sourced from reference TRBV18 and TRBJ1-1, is NAGVMQNPRHLVRRRGQEARLRCSPMKGHSHVYWYRQLPEEGLKFMVYLQKENIIDESGMPKERFSAEFPKEGPSILRIQQVVRGDSAAYFCASSVDQGARTEAFFGQGTRLTVV.

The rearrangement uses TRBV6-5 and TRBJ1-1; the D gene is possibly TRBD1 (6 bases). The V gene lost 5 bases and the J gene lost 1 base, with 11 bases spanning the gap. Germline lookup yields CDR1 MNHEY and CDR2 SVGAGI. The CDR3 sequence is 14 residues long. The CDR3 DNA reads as TGTGCCAGCAGTAGCTCGACAGGGAACACTGAAGCTTTCTTT. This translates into CASSSSTGNTEAFF.

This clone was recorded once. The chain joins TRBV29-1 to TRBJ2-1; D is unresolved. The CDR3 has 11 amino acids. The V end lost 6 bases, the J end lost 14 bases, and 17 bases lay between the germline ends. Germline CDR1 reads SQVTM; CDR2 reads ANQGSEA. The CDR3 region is CSVTTTVTEFF. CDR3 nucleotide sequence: TGCAGCGTGACAACGACGGTAACTGAGTTCTTC.

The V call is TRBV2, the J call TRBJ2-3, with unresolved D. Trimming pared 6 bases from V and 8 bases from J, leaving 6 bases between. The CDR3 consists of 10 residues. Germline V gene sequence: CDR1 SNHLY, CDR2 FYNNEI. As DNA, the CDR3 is TGTGCCAGCAGGACGGGTACGCAGTATTTT. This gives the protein CASRTGTQYF.

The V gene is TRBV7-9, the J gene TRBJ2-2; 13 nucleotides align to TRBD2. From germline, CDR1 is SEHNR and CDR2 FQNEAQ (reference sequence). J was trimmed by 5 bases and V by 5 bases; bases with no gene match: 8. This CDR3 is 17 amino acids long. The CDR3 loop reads CASSAQLAGGPTGELFF. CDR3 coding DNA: TGTGCCAGCAGCGCCCAACTAGCGGGGGGGCCAACCGGGGAGCTGTTTTTT.

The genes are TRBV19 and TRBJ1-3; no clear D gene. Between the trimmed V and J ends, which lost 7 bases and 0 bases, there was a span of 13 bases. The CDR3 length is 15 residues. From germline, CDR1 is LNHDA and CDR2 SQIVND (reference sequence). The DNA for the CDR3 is TGTGCCAGTACGTCCGGACTCAGCTCTGGAAACACCATATATTTT. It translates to CASTSGLSSGNTIYF.

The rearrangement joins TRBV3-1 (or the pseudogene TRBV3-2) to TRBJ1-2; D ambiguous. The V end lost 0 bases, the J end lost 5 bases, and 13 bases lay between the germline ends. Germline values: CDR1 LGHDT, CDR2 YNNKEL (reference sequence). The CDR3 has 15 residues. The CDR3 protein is CASSQDLGAQYGYTF. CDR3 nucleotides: TGTGCCAGCAGCCAAGATTTGGGAGCCCAATATGGCTACACCTTC.